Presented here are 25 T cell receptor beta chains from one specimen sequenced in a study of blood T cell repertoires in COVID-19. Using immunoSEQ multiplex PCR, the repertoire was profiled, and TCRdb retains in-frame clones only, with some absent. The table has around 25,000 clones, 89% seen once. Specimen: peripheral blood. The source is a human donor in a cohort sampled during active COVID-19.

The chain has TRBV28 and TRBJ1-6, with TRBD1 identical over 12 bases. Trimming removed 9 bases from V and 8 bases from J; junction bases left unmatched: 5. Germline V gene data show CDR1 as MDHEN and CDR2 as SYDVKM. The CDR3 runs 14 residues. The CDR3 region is CARTGTGGDSPLHF. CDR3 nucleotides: TGTGCCAGGACCGGGACAGGGGGCGATTCACCCCTCCACTTT.

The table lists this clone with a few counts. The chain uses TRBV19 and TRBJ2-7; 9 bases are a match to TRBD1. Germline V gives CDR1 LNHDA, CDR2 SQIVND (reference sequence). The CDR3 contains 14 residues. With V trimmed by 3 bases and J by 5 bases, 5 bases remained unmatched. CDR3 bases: TGTGCCAGTAGTATCTTTGGACAGGGGAACGAGCAGTACTTC. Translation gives CASSIFGQGNEQYF.

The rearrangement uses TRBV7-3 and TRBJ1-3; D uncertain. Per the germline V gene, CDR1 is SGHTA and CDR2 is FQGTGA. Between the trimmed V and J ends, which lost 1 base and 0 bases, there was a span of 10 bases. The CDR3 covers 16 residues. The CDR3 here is CASSLSLVSSGNTIYF. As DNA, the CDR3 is TGTGCCAGCAGCTTAAGTCTTGTCAGCTCTGGAAACACCATATATTTT. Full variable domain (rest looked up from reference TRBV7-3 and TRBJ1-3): GAGVSQTPSNKVTEKGKYVELRCDPISGHTALYWYRQSLGQGPEFLIYFQGTGAADDSGLPNDRFFAVRPEGSVSTLKIQRTERGDSAVYLCASSLSLVSSGNTIYFGEGSWLTVV.

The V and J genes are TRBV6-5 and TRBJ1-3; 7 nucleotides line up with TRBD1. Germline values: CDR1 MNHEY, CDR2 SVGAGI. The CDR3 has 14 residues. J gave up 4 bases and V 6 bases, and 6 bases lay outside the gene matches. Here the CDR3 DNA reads TGTGCCAGCAGCCGACAGGGCGCAGGAAACACCATATATTTT. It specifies CASSRQGAGNTIYF.

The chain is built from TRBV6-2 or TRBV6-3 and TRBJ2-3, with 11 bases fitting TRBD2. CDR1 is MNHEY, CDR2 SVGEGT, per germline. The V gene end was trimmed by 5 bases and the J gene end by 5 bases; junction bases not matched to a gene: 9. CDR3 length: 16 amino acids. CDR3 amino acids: CASSPHSGRARDTQYF. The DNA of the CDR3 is TGTGCCAGCAGTCCACATAGCGGGAGGGCCCGAGATACGCAGTATTTT.

CDR3 residues: CSASDDYQETQYF. DNA for the CDR3: TGCAGTGCTAGTGATGACTACCAAGAGACCCAGTACTTC. This chain uses TRBV20-1 with TRBJ2-5, with unresolved D. The CDR3 sequence is 13 residues long. Germline-derived CDR1 and CDR2 are DFQATT and SNEGSKA (reference sequence). The V gene lost 3 bases and the J gene lost 0 bases, with 8 bases spanning the gap.

The CDR3 reads CASSLLQGRSPLHF. CDR3 in DNA: TGTGCCAGCAGTTTATTACAGGGGAGGTCACCCCTCCACTTT. The chain carries TRBV28 and TRBJ1-6, with 7 bases fitting TRBD1. The germline V gene encodes CDR1 MDHEN and CDR2 SYDVKM. The V and J ends lost 1 base and 10 bases, in that order; junction bases with no gene match: 4. The CDR3 contains 14 residues.

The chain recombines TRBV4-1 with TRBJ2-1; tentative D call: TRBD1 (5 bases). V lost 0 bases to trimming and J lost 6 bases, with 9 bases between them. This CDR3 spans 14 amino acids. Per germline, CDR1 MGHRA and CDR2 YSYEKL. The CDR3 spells CASSQDPQGNEQFF. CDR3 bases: TGCGCCAGCAGCCAAGATCCCCAGGGCAATGAGCAGTTCTTC.

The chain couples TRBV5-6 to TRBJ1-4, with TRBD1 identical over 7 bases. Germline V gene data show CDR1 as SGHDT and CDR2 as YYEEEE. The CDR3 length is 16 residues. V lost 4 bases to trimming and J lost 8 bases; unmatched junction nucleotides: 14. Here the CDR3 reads CASSDSKGQPREKLFF. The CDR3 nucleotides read TGTGCCAGCAGCGATTCCAAGGGACAGCCACGCGAAAAACTGTTTTTT.

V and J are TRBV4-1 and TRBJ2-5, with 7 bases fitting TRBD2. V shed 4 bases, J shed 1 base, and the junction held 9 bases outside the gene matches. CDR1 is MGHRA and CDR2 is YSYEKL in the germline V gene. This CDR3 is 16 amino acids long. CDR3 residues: CASSRGGAGVQETQYF. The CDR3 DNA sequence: TGCGCCAGCAGCCGAGGCGGGGCGGGGGTCCAAGAGACCCAGTACTTC.

DNA for the CDR3: TGTGCTAGTGGTTGGGGAAGCGGAGGTAGCTCCTACGAGCAGTACTTC. Translating gives CASGWGSGGSSYEQYF. The chain combines TRBV12-5 with TRBJ2-7, with a weak D call TRBD2 (5 bases). Trimming left V 4 bases short and J 0 bases short, with 16 bases between. The CDR3 length is 16 residues. CDR1 and CDR2 (germline): LGHNT, FRNRAP.

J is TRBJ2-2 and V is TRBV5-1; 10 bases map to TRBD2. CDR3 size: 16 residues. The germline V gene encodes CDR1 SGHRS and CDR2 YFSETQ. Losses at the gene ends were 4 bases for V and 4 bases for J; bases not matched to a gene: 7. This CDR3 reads CASSARTSGPTGELFF. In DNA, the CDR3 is TGCGCCAGCAGCGCAAGGACTAGCGGCCCCACCGGGGAGCTGTTTTTT.

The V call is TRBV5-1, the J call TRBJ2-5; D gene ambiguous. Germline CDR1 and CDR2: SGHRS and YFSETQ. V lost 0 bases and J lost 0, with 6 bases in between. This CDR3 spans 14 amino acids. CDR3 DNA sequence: TGCGCCAGCAGCTTGGCCGGGTACCAAGAGACCCAGTACTTC. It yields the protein CASSLAGYQETQYF. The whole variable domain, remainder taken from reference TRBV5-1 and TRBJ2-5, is KAGVTQTPRYLIKTRGQQVTLSCSPISGHRSVSWYQQTPGQGLQFLFEYFSETQRNKGNFPGRFSGRQFSNSRSEMNVSTLELGDSALYLCASSLAGYQETQYFGPGTRLLVL.

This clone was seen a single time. The CDR3 here is CAWSQGQGGEKLFF. CDR3 coding DNA: TGTGCCTGGAGTCAAGGACAGGGTGGTGAAAAACTGTTTTTT. The rearrangement links TRBV30 to TRBJ1-4; TRBD1 matches at 8 bases. This CDR3 is 14 amino acids long. Germline CDR1 and CDR2: GTSNPN and SVGIG (reference sequence). V shed 2 bases, J shed 7 bases, and the junction held 6 bases outside the gene matches.

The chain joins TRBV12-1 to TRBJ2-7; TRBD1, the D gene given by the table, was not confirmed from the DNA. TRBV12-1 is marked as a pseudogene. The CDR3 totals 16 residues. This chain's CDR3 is CASSLLLQGQQYEQYF. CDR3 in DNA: TGTGCCAGCAGCTTACTTCTTCAGGGACAACAGTACGAGCAGTACTTC.

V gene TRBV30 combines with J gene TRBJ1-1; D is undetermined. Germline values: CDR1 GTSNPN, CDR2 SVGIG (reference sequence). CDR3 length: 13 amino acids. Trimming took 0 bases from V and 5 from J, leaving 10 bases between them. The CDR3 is CAWSVPGGTEAFF. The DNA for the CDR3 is TGTGCCTGGAGTGTACCGGGTGGTACTGAAGCTTTCTTT.

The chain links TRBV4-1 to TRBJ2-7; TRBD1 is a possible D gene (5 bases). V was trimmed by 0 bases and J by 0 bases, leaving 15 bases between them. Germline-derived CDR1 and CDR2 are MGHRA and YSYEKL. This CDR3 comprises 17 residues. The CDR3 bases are TGCGCCAGCAGCCAAGATAACGCGCCAGGGATCTCCTACGAGCAGTACTTC. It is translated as CASSQDNAPGISYEQYF.

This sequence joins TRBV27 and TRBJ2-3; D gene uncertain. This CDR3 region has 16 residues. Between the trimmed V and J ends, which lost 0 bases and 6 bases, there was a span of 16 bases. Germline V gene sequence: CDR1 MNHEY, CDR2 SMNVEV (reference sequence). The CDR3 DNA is TGTGCCAGCAGTTTATCAATTCAGGTATACTCCGATACGCAGTATTTT. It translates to CASSLSIQVYSDTQYF.

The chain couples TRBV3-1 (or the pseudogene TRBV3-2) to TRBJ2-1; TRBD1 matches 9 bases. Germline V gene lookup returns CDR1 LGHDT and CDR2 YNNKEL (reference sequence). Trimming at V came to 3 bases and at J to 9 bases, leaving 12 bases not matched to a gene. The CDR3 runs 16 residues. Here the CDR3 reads CASSQTGTGKDGEQFF. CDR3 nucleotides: TGTGCCAGCAGCCAGACCGGGACAGGGAAGGATGGTGAGCAGTTCTTC.

The CDR3 loop reads CASSLDRAHYEQYF. Written as DNA, the CDR3 is TGTGCCAGCAGTCTGGACAGGGCCCATTACGAGCAGTACTTC. The rearrangement joins TRBV6-5 to TRBJ2-7; 8 bases align to TRBD1. The V segment lost 5 bases and the J segment 4 bases; nucleotides outside the gene matches: 7. From germline, CDR1 is MNHEY and CDR2 SVGAGI. This CDR3 region has 14 residues.

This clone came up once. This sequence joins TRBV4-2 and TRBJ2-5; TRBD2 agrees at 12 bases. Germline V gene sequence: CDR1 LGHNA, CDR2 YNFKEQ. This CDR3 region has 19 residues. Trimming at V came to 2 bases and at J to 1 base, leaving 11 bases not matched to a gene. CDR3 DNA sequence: TGTGCCAGCAGCCAACCTCCCCTTACTAGCGGGGGGTCCCAAGAGACCCAGTACTTC. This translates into CASSQPPLTSGGSQETQYF.

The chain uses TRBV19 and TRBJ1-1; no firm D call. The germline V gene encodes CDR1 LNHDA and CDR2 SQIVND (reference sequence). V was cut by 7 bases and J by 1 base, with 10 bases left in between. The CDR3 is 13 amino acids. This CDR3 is CASILKRNTEAFF. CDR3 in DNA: TGTGCCAGTATCCTCAAGCGGAACACTGAAGCTTTCTTT.

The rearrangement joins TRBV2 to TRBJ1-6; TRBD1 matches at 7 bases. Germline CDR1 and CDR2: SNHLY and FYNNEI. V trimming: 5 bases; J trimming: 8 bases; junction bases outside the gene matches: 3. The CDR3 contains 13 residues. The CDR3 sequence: CASSRDSHSPLHF. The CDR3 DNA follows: TGTGCCAGCAGTAGGGACAGCCATTCACCCCTCCACTTT.

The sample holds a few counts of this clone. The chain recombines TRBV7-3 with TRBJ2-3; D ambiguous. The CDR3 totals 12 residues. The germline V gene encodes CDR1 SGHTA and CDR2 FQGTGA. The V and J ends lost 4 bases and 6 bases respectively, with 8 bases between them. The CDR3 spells CASSSSPDTQYF. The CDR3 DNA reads TGTGCCAGCAGCTCCTCCCCGGATACGCAGTATTTT.

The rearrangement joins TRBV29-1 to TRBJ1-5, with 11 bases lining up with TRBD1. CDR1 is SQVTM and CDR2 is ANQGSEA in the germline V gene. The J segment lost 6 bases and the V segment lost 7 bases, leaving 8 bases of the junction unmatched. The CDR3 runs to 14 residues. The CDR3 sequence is CSATTGTGGQPQHF. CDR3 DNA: TGCAGCGCCACCACCGGGACAGGGGGTCAGCCCCAGCATTTT.